Included here is one TCR beta chain sequence, with context. Its antigen is unknown. Time point meaning: week 47, end of study. Mutant IDH1 20-mer peptide, at 300 ug, made up each vaccine dose, with topical imiquimod. The astrocytomas were IDH1-mutant, ATRX-negative, and WHO grade 3 or 4. These data come from a study of a mutant IDH1 vaccine in newly diagnosed glioma. The CDR3 is 15 amino acids. Germline V gene lookup returns CDR1 SGDLS and CDR2 YYNGEE. The V and J ends lost 0 bases and 2 bases respectively, with 11 bases between them. This table comes from immunoSEQ multiplex PCR, and its TCRdb copy is limited to in-frame clones, with some not included. The sample lists tens of thousands of clones; about 80% were seen once.

The source material was PBMCs, sampled from a glioma patient whose treatment included an IDH1 peptide vaccine. This chain connects TRBV9 to TRBJ1-1, with D perhaps matching TRBD1 (6 bases). The sequence came from a man aged 45-60 years with glioma. DNA of the CDR3: TGTGCCAGCAGCGTAGGAGGGGGGGCCAACACTGAAGCTTTCTTT. Translation: CASSVGGGANTEAFF.